The next 7 T cell receptor beta chains were all read from a single sample in a study of blood T cell repertoires in COVID-19. The method was immunoSEQ multiplex PCR; TCRdb's version includes in-frame clones alone and lacks a portion of them. Among 140,000 to 150,000 clones listed, 65% to 85% were seen once. Specimen: peripheral blood. The receptors derive from a woman in her 50s with acute or convalescent COVID-19.

This clone appeared once. This rearrangement joins TRBV30 to TRBJ2-7; no reliable D call. The germline V and J ends were trimmed by 4 bases and 1 base, with 8 bases remaining between them. This CDR3 is 12 amino acids long. The germline V gene has CDR1 GTSNPN and CDR2 SVGIG (reference sequence). Written as DNA, the CDR3 is TGTGCCTGGAAAGAGTTTTCCTACGAGCAGTACTTC. Its translation is CAWKEFSYEQYF.

The V and J genes are TRBV4-2 and TRBJ2-5, with D unclear. In germline, CDR1 is LGHNA, CDR2 YNFKEQ. This CDR3 is built from 14 residues. V lost 0 bases to trimming and J lost 9 bases, with 14 bases between them. The CDR3 sequence: CASSQDRQTRAQYF. In DNA form, the CDR3 reads TGTGCCAGCAGCCAAGATAGGCAAACCCGGGCCCAGTACTTC.

V is TRBV24-1 and J is TRBJ1-5; D may be TRBD1 (5 bases). Per the germline V gene, CDR1 is KGHDR and CDR2 is SFDVKD. Trimming removed 6 bases from V and 8 bases from J, with 10 bases in between. CDR3 length: 12 amino acids. CDR3 sequence: CATSSQGEPQHF. CDR3 sequence (DNA): TGTGCCACCAGTAGTCAGGGTGAGCCCCAGCATTTT.

The J gene is TRBJ1-5, the V gene TRBV28; D perhaps matches TRBD1 (6 bases). Germline lookup yields CDR1 MDHEN and CDR2 SYDVKM. Trimming cost V 6 bases and J 0 bases, with 21 bases left between them. CDR3 size: 18 residues. CDR3 sequence: CASRKNNRDTFSNQPQHF. In DNA form, the CDR3 reads TGTGCCAGCAGAAAAAATAACCGGGACACCTTTAGCAATCAGCCCCAGCATTTT.

The V gene is TRBV30, the J gene TRBJ1-3; tentatively, D is TRBD1 (5 bases). The germline CDR1 and CDR2 sequences are GTSNPN and SVGIG (reference sequence). V lost 2 bases and J 7 bases, leaving 15 bases between the germline ends. The CDR3 has 14 amino acids. The CDR3 loop is CAWSQGGAGNTIYF. The CDR3 coding sequence is TGTGCCTGGAGTCAGGGAGGGGCGGGGAACACCATATATTTT.

J is TRBJ2-5 and V is TRBV2; D unresolved. V lost 6 bases to trimming and J lost 2 bases, with 7 bases between them. Per the germline V gene, CDR1 is SNHLY and CDR2 is FYNNEI. The CDR3 spans 12 residues. CDR3 loop: CASRVEQETQYF. As DNA, the CDR3 is TGTGCCAGCAGGGTAGAACAAGAGACCCAGTACTTC.

The chain employs TRBV4-3 and TRBJ2-5, with TRBD2 as a possible D gene (5 bases). The CDR3 consists of 17 residues. The V gene lost 1 base and the J gene lost 5 bases, with 20 bases spanning the gap. The germline V gene encodes CDR1 LGHNA and CDR2 YSLEER. DNA of the CDR3: TGCGCCAGCAGCCAAGGCAGAAATACGGGGAACCGGGAGACCCAGTACTTC. Residues: CASSQGRNTGNRETQYF.